This T cell receptor beta chain was retrieved from a study of CD8 T cells in Susac syndrome (dated by TCRdb to about 2019). About the full investigation: The study used repertoire sequencing to test whether antigen drove CD8+ T cell activation and differentiation in Susac syndrome. The clonality of the CD8+ T cell repertoire was compared across approximately twelve healthy donors, about 14 Susac syndrome patients and about 16 multiple sclerosis patients. Study-wide findings and limitations: The study acknowledged that relatively few individuals were included in the TCR sequencing and HLA analysis.

High-throughput TCR beta sequencing profiled peripheral blood CD8+ and CD4+ T cells from healthy donors, Susac syndrome patients and multiple sclerosis patients. Treatment-naive patients with stable or active relapsing-remitting disease fulfilling revised McDonald criteria were used as multiple sclerosis controls. Bulk CD8+ and CD4+ T cells were purified by magnetic negative isolation, while CD8+ TEMRA cells were enriched using FACS. Blood was drawn into EDTA tubes, processed within 24 hours, and PBMCs were isolated by density gradient centrifugation. PBMCs destined for TCR sequencing were cryopreserved in liquid nitrogen and later thawed in a 37 °C water bath. The sorted or isolated CD4+, CD8+ and CD8+ TEMRA cells reached a purity of at least 90%. This clonotype turned up a few times. No antigen is known for it. No much larger clone is present one base from it, and per-base qualities are unavailable.

RNA was extracted with the RNeasy kit and roughly 0.45 to 1 ug was reverse transcribed using random hexamers. The immunoSEQ multiplex PCR assay, which covers 54 Vbeta and 13 Jbeta segments, was used to amplify TCR beta CDR3 regions. To correct PCR amplification bias, a synthetic template baseline was used for both primer optimization and computational correction. Processing in the source paper ran as follows. Reads were annotated to V, D and J genes according to IMGT and were analyzed with immunoSEQ Analyzer, with only productive sequences retained. Clonality was computed as one minus Shannon entropy normalized by log2 of the number of productive unique sequences. For each patient and control, public and private clones were evaluated within the 100 most prevalent clones. Clones were defined as Susac-specific if absent from the healthy and MS cohorts, from approximately 1,100 published viral clones and from other ImmuneACCESS disease sequences. TCRdb took the public reads, trimmed them with fastp at Q25, ran MiXCR for clone calling and kept in-frame beta chains. All rows with the same CDR3 protein become a single entry with the most common DNA and genes. The V and J calls follow TCRdb's processing rather than the paper's. Counted in this sample were around 170,000 distinct CDR3 sequences; 85% to 95% of them appeared once. Clones ranked in the top ten supply about 0.15% of the sample.

The cysteine opens and the phenylalanine closes a CDR3 of 13 amino acids. Of the read, only the CDR3 DNA is kept; its 39 bases are in frame from base 1. CDR1 and CDR2 are drawn from the germline V gene: KGHDR, SFDVKD. The V end gives up 11 bases and the J end 1 base, leaving 3 bases in the junction not matched to a gene. This sequence was found in a human donor with multiple sclerosis. Sequenced input: CD8+ T cells from PBMCs. The chain uses TRBV24-1 and TRBJ2-3, with 9 bases matching TRBD2. CDR3 reads: CASSGGGTDTQYF. At the DNA level, the sequence is TGTGCCAGTAGCGGGGGAGGCACAGATACGCAGTATTTT.